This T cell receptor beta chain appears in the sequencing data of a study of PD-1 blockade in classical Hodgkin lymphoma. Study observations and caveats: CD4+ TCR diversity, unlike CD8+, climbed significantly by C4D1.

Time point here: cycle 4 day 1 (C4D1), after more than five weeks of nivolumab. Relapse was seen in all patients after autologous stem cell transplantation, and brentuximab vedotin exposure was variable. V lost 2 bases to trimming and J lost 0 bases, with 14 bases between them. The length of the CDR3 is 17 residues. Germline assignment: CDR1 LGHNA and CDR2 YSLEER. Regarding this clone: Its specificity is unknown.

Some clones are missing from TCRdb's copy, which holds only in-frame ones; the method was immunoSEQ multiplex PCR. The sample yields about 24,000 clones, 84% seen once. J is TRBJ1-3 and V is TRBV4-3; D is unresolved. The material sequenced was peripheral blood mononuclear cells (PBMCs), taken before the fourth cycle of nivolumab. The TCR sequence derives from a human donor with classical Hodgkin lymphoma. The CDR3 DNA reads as TGCGCCAGCAGCCAATCTAGGACGGGGTACTCTGGAAACACCATATATTTT. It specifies CASSQSRTGYSGNTIYF.